Here is one TCR beta chain with its context. The data are from a study of blood T cell repertoires in COVID-19. About the research overall: T cells, B-cell-depleted T cells, or PBMCs provided the cDNA or gDNA that served as material.

Adults between about 18 and 95 years of age took part from 24 US areas. Self-reported history from a screening survey and questionnaire set each donor's cohort. Within 2 weeks before study entry, exposed participants met a COVID-19 case. The length of the CDR3 is 15 residues. The germline V and J ends were trimmed by 2 bases and 1 base, with 11 bases remaining between them. Looked up from germline, CDR1 is MNHEY and CDR2 is SVGAGI. Profiling relied on immunoSEQ multiplex PCR, and the TCRdb table lists in-frame clones only, not all of them. The sample includes under 450,000 clones, approximately 90% of them seen just once.

V and J are TRBV6-5 and TRBJ1-1; D uncertain. Sequences were obtained from PBMCs or T cells enriched from blood (not recorded which). This sequence originates from a woman between 35 and 50 years old who had been exposed to COVID-19. The CDR3 loop reads CASSYPSGENTEAFF. The CDR3 DNA follows: TGTGCCAGCAGTTACCCCAGCGGGGAGAACACTGAAGCTTTCTTT.